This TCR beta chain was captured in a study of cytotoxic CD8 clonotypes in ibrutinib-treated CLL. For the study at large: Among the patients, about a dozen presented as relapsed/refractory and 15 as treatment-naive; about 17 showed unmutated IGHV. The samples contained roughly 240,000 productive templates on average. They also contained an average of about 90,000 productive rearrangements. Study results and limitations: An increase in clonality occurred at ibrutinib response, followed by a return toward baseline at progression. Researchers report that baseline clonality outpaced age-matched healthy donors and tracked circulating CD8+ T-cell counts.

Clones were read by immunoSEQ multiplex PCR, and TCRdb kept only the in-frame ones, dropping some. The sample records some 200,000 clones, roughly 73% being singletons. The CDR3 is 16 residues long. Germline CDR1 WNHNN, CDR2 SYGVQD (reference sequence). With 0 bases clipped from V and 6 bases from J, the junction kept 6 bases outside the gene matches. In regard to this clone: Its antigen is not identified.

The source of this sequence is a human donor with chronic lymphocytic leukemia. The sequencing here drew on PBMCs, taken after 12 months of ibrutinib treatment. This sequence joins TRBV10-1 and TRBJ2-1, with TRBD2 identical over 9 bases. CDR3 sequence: CASSESWASGINEQFF. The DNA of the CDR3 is TGCGCCAGCAGTGAGTCTTGGGCTAGCGGGATCAATGAGCAGTTCTTC.